This TCR beta chain was observed in a study of blood T cell repertoires in COVID-19. Overall study context: Samples taken during acute and convalescent COVID-19 were collected in the United States, Italy and Spain. The analysed material was cDNA or gDNA that came from T cells, B-cell-depleted T cells, or PBMCs.

Original processing notes: How many nucleated cells were present was estimated from reference gene primer amplification. Clones were sequenced by immunoSEQ multiplex PCR, and TCRdb holds only the in-frame ones, with some missing. V, J and clone size are those of that table, while D and trimming were read from the DNA. The data contain over 10,000 clones, less than 90% of them singletons. V was shortened by 4 bases and J by 0 bases, with 8 bases between the two germline ends. The length of the CDR3 is 14 residues. The germline V gene has CDR1 SNHLY and CDR2 FYNNEI. This sequence joins TRBV2 and TRBJ2-3; TRBD1 might be the D (6 bases). What was sequenced was peripheral blood. The TCR was taken from an elderly man with acute or convalescent COVID-19. The CDR3 DNA reads as TGTGCCAGCAGTGCAGGGGTTAGCACAGATACGCAGTATTTT. Amino acid sequence: CASSAGVSTDTQYF.